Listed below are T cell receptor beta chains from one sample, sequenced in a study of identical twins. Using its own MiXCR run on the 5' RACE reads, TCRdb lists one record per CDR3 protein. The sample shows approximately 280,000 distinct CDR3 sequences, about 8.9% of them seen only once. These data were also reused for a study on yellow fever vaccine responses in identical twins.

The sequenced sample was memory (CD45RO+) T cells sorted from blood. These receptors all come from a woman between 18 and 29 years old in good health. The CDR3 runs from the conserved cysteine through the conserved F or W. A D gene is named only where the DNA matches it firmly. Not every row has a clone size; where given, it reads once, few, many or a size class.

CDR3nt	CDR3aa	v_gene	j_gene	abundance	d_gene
TGTGCCAGCATCTTAGTTACCGGGGAGCTGTTTTTT	CASILVTGELFF	TRBV6-1	TRBJ2-2	many	.
TGCGCCAGCAGTGATAGGGAAACCGGGGAGCTGTTTTTT	CASSDRETGELFF	TRBV10-2	TRBJ2-2	.	.
TGTGCCAGCAGTTCCCCGGGACAGGGAGGTGGAACAGATACGCAGTATTTT	CASSSPGQGGGTDTQYF	TRBV28	TRBJ2-3	few	TRBD1
TGTGCCAGCAGCGGCACGACAGGGGGCTCTGGGGCCAACGTCCTGACTTTC	CASSGTTGGSGANVLTF	TRBV9	TRBJ2-6	few	TRBD1
TGCGCCAGCAGCTCGGACTGGTTATTCGATGAGCAGTTCTTC	CASSSDWLFDEQFF	TRBV5-1	TRBJ2-1	many	.
TGTGCCACCAGCAGAGATGGGGATGAAGCTTTCTTT	CATSRDGDEAFF	TRBV15	TRBJ1-1	.	.
TGTGCCAGCAGTTTCCAGGGTTTGGGCACAGATACGCAGTATTTT	CASSFQGLGTDTQYF	TRBV12-3/TRBV12-4	TRBJ2-3	many	.
TGTGCCAGCTCACCGCAGGGACTAGCGGGAGTAGATACGCAGTATTTT	CASSPQGLAGVDTQYF	TRBV18	TRBJ2-3	few	TRBD2
TGCAGTGCCATGGAGATCCAAGGGGTGGGGAATGAGCAGTTCTTC	CSAMEIQGVGNEQFF	TRBV20-1	TRBJ2-1	many	.
TGTGCCAGCAGCTTGGTTAGCGGGAGGCAAGAGACCCAGTACTTC	CASSLVSGRQETQYF	TRBV7-9	TRBJ2-5	.	TRBD2
TGTGCCAGCAGGTGGACAGGGACGGAGACCCAGTACTTC	CASRWTGTETQYF	TRBV11-2	TRBJ2-5	.	TRBD1
TGCGCCAGCAGCCGACTAGCGGGAGAAAACACCGGGGAGCTGTTTTTT	CASSRLAGENTGELFF	TRBV5-1	TRBJ2-2	many	TRBD2
TGCAGCGTTGTATGGGGCTCGGGCAATCAGCCCCAGCATTTT	CSVVWGSGNQPQHF	TRBV29-1	TRBJ1-5	.	.
TGTGCCAGCAGCATTGGGCTCGTGGATTCACCCCTCCACTTT	CASSIGLVDSPLHF	TRBV12-3/TRBV12-4	TRBJ1-6	many	.
TGCGCCAGCAGCGCCCTCCGGGACAGGGGCTTTACTGAGCAGTTCTTC	CASSALRDRGFTEQFF	TRBV5-1	TRBJ2-1	many	TRBD1
TGTGCCAGCTCACCTCGGGACAGGGGGCGCAGTACCTATGGCTACACCTTC	CASSPRDRGRSTYGYTF	TRBV18	TRBJ1-2	many	TRBD1
TGCGCCAGCAGCTGGGGTAGACTAGCGGGAAGCCCGCCGGATGAGCAGTTCTTC	CASSWGRLAGSPPDEQFF	TRBV5-1	TRBJ2-1	.	TRBD2
TGTGCCAGCAGTTACTCTCAAAATCGGGATTCGAACGAGCAGTACTTC	CASSYSQNRDSNEQYF	TRBV6-5	TRBJ2-7	.	.
TGTGCCATCAGTGAGGGGCAGAACACTGAAGCTTTCTTT	CAISEGQNTEAFF	TRBV10-3	TRBJ1-1	.	.
TGTGCCAGCAGTCGACAGGGGGGAATGGGCAATCAGCCCCAGCATTTT	CASSRQGGMGNQPQHF	TRBV12-3/TRBV12-4	TRBJ1-5	many	TRBD1
TGTGCCAGCAGTTACGGACTAGCTTGGGAGCAGTACTTC	CASSYGLAWEQYF	TRBV6-5	TRBJ2-7	many	TRBD2
TGTGCCAGCCATATAACAGGAGTAACAGATACGCAGTATTTT	CASHITGVTDTQYF	TRBV12-3/TRBV12-4	TRBJ2-3	many	.
TGTGCCAGCAGTGAAAGTTTCGGTCCGGGAGGACGGAACGAGCAGTACTTC	CASSESFGPGGRNEQYF	TRBV2	TRBJ2-7	.	TRBD2
TGCGCCAGCAGCTTGCGGCCGGGGGAGGGCACAGATACGCAGTATTTT	CASSLRPGEGTDTQYF	TRBV5-1	TRBJ2-3	many	.
TGCAGTGCTAGACGCCCGCCGTCGGTTTCCAGCGGCGAATTCAATGAGCAGTTCTTC	CSARRPPSVSSGEFNEQFF	TRBV20-1	TRBJ2-1	few	.
TGTGCCAGCAGTATTGGGACAGGGGAGTTTTACGAGCAGTACTTC	CASSIGTGEFYEQYF	TRBV6-1	TRBJ2-7	many	TRBD1
TGTGCCAGCAGCCCCCGCCGTGGCTACGAGCAGTACTTC	CASSPRRGYEQYF	TRBV11-2	TRBJ2-7	.	.
TGTGCCAGCAGTTTTAGGGTGGCAGGCAACGAAGCTTTCTTT	CASSFRVAGNEAFF	TRBV12-3/TRBV12-4	TRBJ1-1	many	.
TGTGCCAGCAGCTCTCTAGCTTTGCCCTACGAGCAGTACTTC	CASSSLALPYEQYF	TRBV11-3	TRBJ2-7	.	.
TGCAGTGCTGAGGGAGGGGATTACAATGAGCAGTTCTTC	CSAEGGDYNEQFF	TRBV20-1	TRBJ2-1	few	TRBD2
TGTGCCAGCAGTTACCTTACAGGCACAGATACGCAGTATTTT	CASSYLTGTDTQYF	TRBV6-5	TRBJ2-3	few	.
TGTGCCACCAGAAACCGGGCCTACAATGAGCAGTTCTTC	CATRNRAYNEQFF	TRBV15	TRBJ2-1	many	.
TGTGCCAGCAGCCAAGGGGACAGCGGGAGTTACGAGCAGTACTTC	CASSQGDSGSYEQYF	TRBV4-2	TRBJ2-7	many	.
TGTGCCAGCAGTCGACCCGGGACGGCCGCTGGCTACACCTTC	CASSRPGTAAGYTF	TRBV6-2/TRBV6-3	TRBJ1-2	.	.
TGTGCCATCAGTCCCGGGAGTAATGAGCAGTTCTTC	CAISPGSNEQFF	TRBV10-3	TRBJ2-1	few	.
TGCGCCAGCAGCCCAGAACTAGCGAGCCCTCTCTCCTACAATGAGCAGTTCTTC	CASSPELASPLSYNEQFF	TRBV5-1	TRBJ2-1	many	TRBD2
TGCGCCAGCAGCTTGGAAGGGTTGGAGACCCAGTACTTC	CASSLEGLETQYF	TRBV5-1	TRBJ2-5	many	.
TGTGCCAGCCGTTCGATGATCGGGACAGGGCGGGGGACAGATACGCAGTATTTT	CASRSMIGTGRGTDTQYF	TRBV28	TRBJ2-3	.	TRBD1
TGTGCCAGCAAAATGGACAGTAATCAGCCCCAGCATTTT	CASKMDSNQPQHF	TRBV6-1	TRBJ1-5	many	.
TGTGCCAGCAGTGGCAGACGGCAGGGGGGTCGCAATGAGCAGTTCTTC	CASSGRRQGGRNEQFF	TRBV28	TRBJ2-1	few	.